The 5 T cell receptor beta chains in this list originate from one sample, sequenced in a study of T cells in localized non-small cell lung cancer. Clones were sequenced by immunoSEQ multiplex PCR, and TCRdb holds only the in-frame ones, with some missing. The sample comprises 45,000 to 60,000 clones, about 83% of which are singletons, and just under 20% rests with the top ten. The sequenced sample was peripheral blood, obtained before any cancer treatment. The receptor set was obtained from a female donor aged 60 or older with stage II squamous cell lung carcinoma.

The V gene is TRBV19, the J gene TRBJ2-7; D is uncertain. CDR1 LNHDA and CDR2 SQIVND come from the germline V gene (reference sequence). This CDR3 region has 12 residues. The V end was cut by 6 bases, the J end by 7 bases, with 13 bases between. In DNA, the CDR3 is TGTGCCAGTAGAACCCACAAGGGTGAGCAGTACTTC. It specifies CASRTHKGEQYF.

CDR3 residues: CASSSRQGAGEKLFF. CDR3 nucleotide sequence: TGTGCCAGCAGCAGCCGACAGGGGGCAGGTGAAAAACTGTTTTTT. This chain uses TRBV6-5 with TRBJ1-4; TRBD1 aligns across 10 bases. J lost 7 bases, V lost 6 bases, and 8 bases had no gene match. The germline gives CDR1 MNHEY, CDR2 SVGAGI. The CDR3 sequence is 15 residues long.

V is TRBV2 and J is TRBJ1-2, with D maybe TRBD1 (6 bases). The CDR3 totals 15 residues. V was clipped by 7 bases and J by 1 base, with 16 bases between them. Germline V gene data show CDR1 as SNHLY and CDR2 as FYNNEI. The CDR3 spells CASTPDSRVNYGYTF. CDR3 DNA sequence: TGTGCCAGCACCCCGGACAGCCGCGTTAACTATGGCTACACCTTC.

The chain carries TRBV11-1 and TRBJ2-1; 15 nucleotides match TRBD2. V dropped 3 bases and J dropped 0; count of bases not matched to a gene: 3. Germline V gene sequence: CDR1 SGHAT, CDR2 FQDESV (reference sequence). CDR3 length: 18 residues. The CDR3 region is CASSLRGLAGGSYNEQFF. CDR3 DNA: TGTGCCAGCAGCTTGAGGGGACTAGCGGGGGGCTCCTACAATGAGCAGTTCTTC. Full variable domain (missing parts from reference TRBV11-1 and TRBJ2-1): EAEVAQSPRYKITEKSQAVAFWCDPISGHATLYWYRQILGQGPELLVQFQDESVVDDSQLPKDRFSAERLKGVDSTLKIQPAELGDSAMYLCASSLRGLAGGSYNEQFFGPGTRLTVL.

This chain links TRBV7-3 with TRBJ1-1; 7 bases line up with TRBD1. The germline V gene has CDR1 SGHTA and CDR2 FQGTGA. This CDR3 is built from 13 residues. V was pared by 2 bases and J by 8 bases, with 5 bases of the junction left unmatched. CDR3 nucleotides: TGTGCCAGCAGCTTAGAAGGGGGCTCCGAAGCTTTCTTT. Protein: CASSLEGGSEAFF.